The clone carrying this T cell receptor (beta chain) was counted a single time. Method: immunoSEQ multiplex PCR; TCRdb's copy keeps in-frame clones and lacks some. The table lists about 130,000 clones, roughly 87% of them singletons. V gave up 0 bases and J gave up 2 bases, with 9 bases separating them. Germline CDR1 SGHNT, CDR2 YYREEE (reference sequence). There are 15 residues in the CDR3. The data were obtained in a study of control samples from healthy donors and cancer patients. The chain joins TRBV5-4 to TRBJ1-3; D uncertain. The receptor was isolated from a man between 18 and 29 years old in good health. The specimen was blood. The CDR3 sequence: CASSLGIQTGNTIYF. Here the CDR3 DNA reads TGTGCCAGCAGCTTGGGGATACAGACTGGAAACACCATATATTTT.